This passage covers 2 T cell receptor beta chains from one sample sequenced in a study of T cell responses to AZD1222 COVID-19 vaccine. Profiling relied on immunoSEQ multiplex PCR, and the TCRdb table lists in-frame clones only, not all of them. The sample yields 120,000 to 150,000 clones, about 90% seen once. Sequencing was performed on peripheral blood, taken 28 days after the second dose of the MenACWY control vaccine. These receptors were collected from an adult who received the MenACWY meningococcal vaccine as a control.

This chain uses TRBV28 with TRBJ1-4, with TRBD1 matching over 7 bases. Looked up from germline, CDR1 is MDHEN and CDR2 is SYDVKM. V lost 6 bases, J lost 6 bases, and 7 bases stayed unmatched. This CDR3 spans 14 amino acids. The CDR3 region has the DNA TGTGCCAGCAGCCCAGGGGGGGGGTATGAAAAACTGTTTTTT. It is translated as CASSPGGGYEKLFF.

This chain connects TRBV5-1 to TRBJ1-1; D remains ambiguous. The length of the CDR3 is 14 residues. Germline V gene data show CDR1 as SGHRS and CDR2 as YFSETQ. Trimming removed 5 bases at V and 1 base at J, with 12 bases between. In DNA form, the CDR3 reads TGCGCCAGCAGGGTAGGCCAGGCGAACACTGAAGCTTTCTTT. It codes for CASRVGQANTEAFF.